The 26 T cell receptor beta chains below come from one sample, sequenced in a study of cytomegalovirus exposure and HLA in healthy donors. Amplification used 60 Vbeta primers and 13 Jbeta primers. Clones were sequenced by immunoSEQ multiplex PCR, and TCRdb holds only the in-frame ones, with some missing. The data show 150,000 to 200,000 clones, around three quarters seen once. The sequenced material came from PBMCs. The origin of the receptors is a woman aged 40 to 55 in good health and CMV-seronegative.

The J gene is TRBJ1-4, the V gene TRBV7-2; the match to TRBD1 covers 9 bases. V shed 5 bases and J 3 bases; nucleotides not matched to a gene: 4. Germline CDR1 and CDR2: SGHTA and FQGNSA. The CDR3 loop spans 15 amino acids. CDR3 residues: CASSHRGLANEKLFF. CDR3 sequence (DNA): TGTGCCAGCAGCCACAGGGGGCTGGCTAATGAAAAACTGTTTTTT.

The V gene is TRBV5-6, the J gene TRBJ2-7; weak D call: TRBD1 (6 bases). Trimming pared 3 bases from V and 0 bases from J, leaving 13 bases between. The CDR3 consists of 15 residues. Germline-derived CDR1 and CDR2 are SGHDT and YYEEEE. CDR3 region: CASSSQGRVSYEQYF. DNA of the CDR3: TGTGCCAGCAGCTCGCAGGGGCGAGTCTCCTACGAGCAGTACTTC.

This clone was recorded a few times. This sequence joins TRBV6-4 and TRBJ1-2; TRBD1 is a possible D gene (5 bases). The V gene lost 2 bases and the J gene lost 4 bases, with 14 bases spanning the gap. The CDR3 extends over 15 amino acids. Germline lookup yields CDR1 MRHNA and CDR2 SNTAGT. The CDR3 coding sequence is TGTGCCAGCAGTGACATCGGGGGAGGAGTCTATGGCTACACCTTC. Its protein is CASSDIGGGVYGYTF.

The CDR3 region is CASRDRDFYTF. CDR3 in DNA: TGTGCCAGCAGAGACCGGGACTTCTACACCTTC. V and J are TRBV5-5 and TRBJ1-2; perhaps TRBD1 as D (5 bases). Looked up from germline, CDR1 is SGHKS and CDR2 is YYEKEE (reference sequence). CDR3 length: 11 amino acids. V was cut by 5 bases and J by 10 bases, with 12 bases left in between.

This clone was seen only a few times. V and J are TRBV5-4 and TRBJ2-5, with 8 bases fitting TRBD1. The CDR3 loop spans 14 amino acids. Germline V CDR1 and CDR2: SGHNT, YYREEE (reference sequence). Trimming removed 2 bases from V and 4 bases from J; junction bases left unmatched: 4. The CDR3 is CASSFGQGTETQYF. In nucleotides, the CDR3 is TGTGCCAGCAGCTTCGGACAGGGTACAGAGACCCAGTACTTC.

The gene calls are TRBV23-1 and TRBJ2-1; 9 bases are a match to TRBD1. TRBV23-1 is noted as an ORF with a role that remains uncertain. Trimming removed 2 bases from V and 7 bases from J; junction bases left unmatched: 9. The CDR3 is 16 amino acids. Written as DNA, the CDR3 is TGCGCCAGCAGTCAACCAGGCACAGGGGGCGAAAATGAGCAGTTCTTC. Encoded protein: CASSQPGTGGENEQFF.

The rearrangement joins TRBV5-1 to TRBJ2-2; 7 positions match TRBD1. The germline V gene has CDR1 SGHRS and CDR2 YFSETQ. J was trimmed by 6 bases and V by 4 bases; bases with no gene match: 12. The CDR3 is 16 residues long. CDR3 loop: CASSPPGTAQPGELFF. As DNA, the CDR3 is TGCGCCAGCAGCCCTCCTGGGACAGCCCAGCCCGGGGAGCTGTTTTTT.

Notes on this clone: Other nucleotide sequences from this sample produce the same CDR3. This rearrangement joins TRBV10-3 to TRBJ1-5, with 9 bases lining up with TRBD1. The CDR3 is 18 residues long. CDR1 and CDR2 (germline): ENHRY, SYGVKD. The V gene end was trimmed by 0 bases and the J gene end by 6 bases; junction bases not matched to a gene: 12. CDR3 nucleotides: TGTGCCATCAGTGAGTCGGGGGGGGACAGGGTCGTTTTTCAGCCCCAGCATTTT. Its protein is CAISESGGDRVVFQPQHF.

The chain links TRBV5-1 to TRBJ1-1; D is possibly TRBD1 (6 bases). V was shortened by 1 base and J by 3 bases, with 10 bases between the two germline ends. Germline loops: CDR1 SGHRS, CDR2 YFSETQ. This CDR3 has 14 residues. The CDR3 DNA sequence: TGCGCCAGCAGCTTGACAGGGAGAGACACTGAAGCTTTCTTT. It is translated as CASSLTGRDTEAFF.

Here the CDR3 DNA reads TGTGCCAGCACGGAGGGGGCTGGGAACACTGAAGCTTTCTTT. This codes for CASTEGAGNTEAFF. V is TRBV27 and J is TRBJ1-1, with 7 positions matching TRBD1. Germline V gene sequence: CDR1 MNHEY, CDR2 SMNVEV (reference sequence). J was trimmed by 1 base and V by 7 bases; bases with no gene match: 6. This CDR3 has 14 amino acids.

V gene TRBV18 combines with J gene TRBJ1-1; unclear D gene. This CDR3 spans 16 amino acids. CDR1 and CDR2 (germline): KGHSH, LQKENI. Trimming took 2 bases from V and 6 from J, leaving 19 bases between them. The DNA for the CDR3 is TGTGCCAGCTCACCAGGGTTTCGGAGGGAAGGGCCTGAAGCTTTCTTT. Translation gives CASSPGFRREGPEAFF.

The rearrangement links TRBV7-8 to TRBJ2-5; 8 positions match TRBD1. The germline gives CDR1 SGHVS, CDR2 FQNEAQ. This CDR3 contains 18 residues. V dropped 5 bases and J dropped 5; count of bases not matched to a gene: 19. The CDR3 reads CASSQPRRTGPKGETQYF. CDR3 in DNA: TGTGCCAGCAGCCAACCGCGTCGGACAGGGCCCAAGGGGGAGACCCAGTACTTC.

The chain joins TRBV29-1 to TRBJ2-7, with 8 positions matching TRBD1. J lost 2 bases, V lost 3 bases, and 3 bases had no gene match. Germline lookup yields CDR1 SQVTM and CDR2 ANQGSEA. The CDR3 runs 13 residues. The DNA for the CDR3 is TGCAGCGTTGACGAGACAGGGGCCTACGAGCAGTACTTC. Translated, it gives CSVDETGAYEQYF.

The chain has TRBV5-5 and TRBJ2-5; D not certain. CDR1 and CDR2 (germline): SGHKS, YYEKEE (reference sequence). Trimming took off 0 bases at V and 0 bases at J, with 6 bases between the two ends. There are 14 residues in the CDR3. CDR3 sequence reads: CASSLVENQETQYF. In DNA, the CDR3 is TGTGCCAGCAGCTTGGTAGAGAACCAAGAGACCCAGTACTTC. Complete variable domain (other parts from reference TRBV5-5 and TRBJ2-5): DAGVTQSPTHLIKTRGQQVTLRCSPISGHKSVSWYQQVLGQGPQFIFQYYEKEERGRGNFPDRFSARQFPNYSSELNVNALLLGDSALYLCASSLVENQETQYFGPGTRLLVL.

This clone was seen only a few times. The gene calls are TRBV6-1 and TRBJ2-1; 7 bases agree with TRBD2. After removal of 10 bases from V and 7 bases from J, the junction contained 7 bases not matched to a gene. Germline CDR1 reads MNHNS; CDR2 reads SASEGT. The CDR3 has 12 amino acids. The CDR3 bases are TGTGCCACCTGGGACTATAGAAATGAGCAGTTCTTC. Translated, it gives CATWDYRNEQFF.

V and J are TRBV11-2 and TRBJ2-2; D is possibly TRBD1 (6 bases). Trimming removed 1 base from V and 6 bases from J, with 21 bases in between. Germline CDR1 SGHAT, CDR2 FQNNGV. The length of the CDR3 is 18 residues. The CDR3 DNA follows: TGTGCCAGCAGCTTAGTCGGTTTGGTGGGGGCGGTTGCCGGGGAGCTGTTTTTT. This translates into CASSLVGLVGAVAGELFF.

The rearrangement joins TRBV28 to TRBJ1-5; a weak D match, TRBD1 (6 bases). V lost 3 bases and J 3 bases, leaving 12 bases between the germline ends. CDR3 size: 15 residues. Germline CDR1 is MDHEN and CDR2 is SYDVKM. The CDR3 nucleotides read TGTGCCAGCAGTTTCGGTGGACAGCTCAATCAGCCCCAGCATTTT. Its protein product is CASSFGGQLNQPQHF.

This chain links TRBV18 with TRBJ2-5, with TRBD2 matching over 8 bases. CDR3 length equals 16 residues. The V segment lost 1 base and the J segment 2 bases; nucleotides outside the gene matches: 6. CDR1 KGHSH and CDR2 LQKENI come from the germline V gene. As DNA, the CDR3 is TGTGCCAGCTCACCACTGAGCGGGGGACCACAAGAGACCCAGTACTTC. Amino acids: CASSPLSGGPQETQYF.

The rearrangement uses TRBV5-6 and TRBJ2-7; D may be TRBD1 (6 bases). The ends were cut back, 4 bases at V and 0 bases at J, with 14 bases in the middle. Germline V CDR1 and CDR2: SGHDT, YYEEEE. The CDR3 sequence is 15 residues long. The CDR3 DNA sequence: TGTGCCAGCAGCAGAATCGACAGGTTCTCCTACGAGCAGTACTTC. Translation gives CASSRIDRFSYEQYF.

The chain has TRBV5-1 and TRBJ2-5; 8 nucleotides match TRBD2. CDR1 SGHRS and CDR2 YFSETQ come from the germline V gene. There are 14 residues in the CDR3. V lost 2 bases, J lost 5 bases, and 5 bases stayed unmatched. This CDR3 is CASSLPSGSETQYF. CDR3 bases: TGCGCCAGCAGCTTACCTAGCGGGTCGGAGACCCAGTACTTC.

V and J are TRBV5-1 and TRBJ2-7; D is possibly TRBD1 (6 bases). Germline loops: CDR1 SGHRS, CDR2 YFSETQ. V shed 2 bases and J shed 0 bases, with 12 bases lying between them. The length of the CDR3 is 15 residues. The CDR3 sequence: CASSFSGQSSYEQYF. The CDR3 region has the DNA TGCGCCAGCAGCTTTTCAGGACAGAGCTCCTACGAGCAGTACTTC.

V usage is TRBV7-9 and J usage is TRBJ2-5; 8 bases are a match to TRBD2. V gave up 10 bases and J gave up 1 base; unmatched junction bases: 8. In germline, CDR1 is SEHNR, CDR2 FQNEAQ (reference sequence). CDR3 size: 14 residues. The CDR3 coding sequence is TGTGCCACCGGGGGGGACTTTGGCCAAGAGACCCAGTACTTC. Its protein product is CATGGDFGQETQYF.

The rearrangement uses TRBV15 and TRBJ2-1, with D uncertain. V lost 0 bases and J lost 9, with 6 bases in between. Germline CDR1 reads LNHNV; CDR2 reads YYDKDF (reference sequence). The CDR3 is made up of 12 amino acids. The CDR3 nucleotides read TGTGCCACCAGCAGAGATCAGGCTGAGCAGTTCTTC. Its translation is CATSRDQAEQFF.

This sequence joins TRBV21-1 and TRBJ2-2; the table calls TRBD2, which could not be checked here. TRBV21-1 is a documented pseudogene. CDR3 size: 14 residues. This CDR3 reads CASSKLRNTGELFF. CDR3 in DNA: TGTGCCAGCAGCAAACTGAGGAACACCGGGGAGCTGTTTTTT.

The chain combines TRBV5-4 with TRBJ1-2; a weak D match, TRBD1 (6 bases). Germline V gene lookup returns CDR1 SGHNT and CDR2 YYREEE (reference sequence). Trimming removed 2 bases from V and 3 bases from J, with 17 bases in between. The CDR3 length is 16 residues. The CDR3 nucleotides read TGTGCCAGCAGCTTTCGGCAGGGGATAATTTACTATGGCTACACCTTC. Translated, it gives CASSFRQGIIYYGYTF.

V usage is TRBV19 and J usage is TRBJ2-5; a possible D gene is TRBD2 (5 bases). V shed 6 bases and J shed 5 bases, with 16 bases lying between them. The CDR3 runs to 14 residues. Germline CDR1 and CDR2: LNHDA and SQIVND (reference sequence). As DNA, the CDR3 is TGTGCCAGTAGATCAACAACCGGCGGGGAGACCCAGTACTTC. Amino acids: CASRSTTGGETQYF.